The 22 T cell receptor beta chains below all came from one sample that was sequenced in a study of blood T cell repertoires in COVID-19. Sequencing used immunoSEQ multiplex PCR; TCRdb keeps in-frame clones, though not all of them. The sample yields around 270,000 clones, about 89% seen once. The sample consisted of peripheral blood. The origin of the receptors is a woman aged 45-65 years with acute or convalescent COVID-19.

This chain joins TRBV6-6 and TRBJ1-5; 8 nucleotides align to TRBD1. J gave up 6 bases and V 0 bases, and 7 bases lay outside the gene matches. CDR1 and CDR2 (germline): MNHNY, SVGAGI (reference sequence). The CDR3 runs 16 residues. CDR3 sequence (DNA): TGTGCCAGCAGTTACTCGATTGCAGGGGGCCGTCAGCCCCAGCATTTT. Translating gives CASSYSIAGGRQPQHF.

This clone was recorded a few times. This sequence joins TRBV19 and TRBJ1-5, with TRBD1 matching over 9 bases. The CDR3 is 13 residues long. V lost 5 bases and J lost 6; bases outside the gene matches: 2. Germline V gene sequence: CDR1 LNHDA, CDR2 SQIVND (reference sequence). The CDR3 sequence is CASSPTGGQPQHF. The CDR3 nucleotides are TGTGCCAGTAGTCCGACAGGGGGTCAGCCCCAGCATTTT.

A word on this clone: One junction end does not reproduce the germline sequence, and a read error may be involved. The chain couples TRBV7-7 to TRBJ1-6, with 8 bases aligning to TRBD1. Germline lookup yields CDR1 SSHAT and CDR2 FNYEAQ (reference sequence). The CDR3 consists of 19 residues. CDR3 DNA sequence: TGTGCTAGCAGCTTAGTAGGTGTCCCCCGGACAGGGAGGAATTCACCCCTCCACTTT. Amino acid sequence: CASSLVGVPRTGRNSPLHF.

This clone has a single count. The V call is TRBV5-8, the J call TRBJ2-7; weak D call: TRBD1 (5 bases). V lost 2 bases to trimming and J lost 0 bases, with 9 bases between them. The CDR3 contains 14 residues. Germline loops: CDR1 SGHTS, CDR2 YDEGEE. The CDR3 is CASSFRVSSYEQYF. CDR3 nucleotides: TGTGCCAGCAGCTTCAGGGTTAGCTCCTACGAGCAGTACTTC. The variable domain in full, completed from reference TRBV5-8 and TRBJ2-7, reads EAGVTQSPTHLIKTRGQQATLRCSPISGHTSVYWYQQALGLGLQFLLWYDEGEERNRGNFPPRFSGRQFPNYSSELNVNALELEDSALYLCASSFRVSSYEQYFGPGTRLTVT.

The rearrangement links TRBV2 to TRBJ1-5; 8 bases match TRBD1. Germline trimming cut 4 bases from V and 0 bases from J; bases unmatched to any gene: 2. Germline CDR1 and CDR2: SNHLY and FYNNEI. The CDR3 is made up of 15 amino acids. Written as DNA, the CDR3 is TGTGCCAGCAGTGGTGACAGGGGTAGCAATCAGCCCCAGCATTTT. It encodes CASSGDRGSNQPQHF. The full variable domain, in which reference TRBV2 and TRBJ1-5 provide the parts outside the CDR3, is EPEVTQTPSHQVTQMGQEVILRCVPISNHLYFYWYRQILGQKVEFLVSFYNNEISEKSEIFDDQFSVERPDGSNFTLKIRSTKLEDSAMYFCASSGDRGSNQPQHFGDGTRLSIL.

This chain connects TRBV4-1 to TRBJ2-1; 8 bases match TRBD2. Germline assignment: CDR1 MGHRA and CDR2 YSYEKL. V dropped 3 bases and J dropped 6; count of bases not matched to a gene: 10. This CDR3 region has 16 residues. The CDR3 sequence is CASSQGSGKEGNEQFF. The CDR3 nucleotides read TGCGCCAGCAGCCAGGGTAGCGGGAAAGAGGGCAATGAGCAGTTCTTC.

The V gene is TRBV6-5, the J gene TRBJ2-7, with TRBD2 matching 8 bases. Germline V CDR1 and CDR2: MNHEY, SVGAGI. Losses at the gene ends were 0 bases for V and 0 bases for J; bases not matched to a gene: 4. This CDR3 contains 16 residues. CDR3 nucleotide sequence: TGTGCCAGCAGTTACTCTCGGGGGGGGTTCTCCTACGAGCAGTACTTC. Translated, it gives CASSYSRGGFSYEQYF.

The CDR3 DNA reads TGTGCCAGCTCACCAAGGACAGGGGGAGATACGCAGTATTTT. Its protein product is CASSPRTGGDTQYF. The chain combines TRBV18 with TRBJ2-3; TRBD1 matches 10 bases. The junction had 1 base not matched to a gene; V was cut back by 2 bases and J by 5 bases. The germline V gene encodes CDR1 KGHSH and CDR2 LQKENI. The CDR3 has 14 amino acids. Looking up the rest from reference TRBV18 and TRBJ2-3 gives the full variable domain: NAGVMQNPRHLVRRRGQEARLRCSPMKGHSHVYWYRQLPEEGLKFMVYLQKENIIDESGMPKERFSAEFPKEGPSILRIQQVVRGDSAAYFCASSPRTGGDTQYFGPGTRLTVL.

This clone has only one observation. This chain uses TRBV27 with TRBJ1-1, with 8 nucleotides matching TRBD1. CDR3 length equals 16 residues. With 4 bases clipped from V and 2 bases from J, the junction kept 9 bases outside the gene matches. Germline values: CDR1 MNHEY, CDR2 SMNVEV (reference sequence). This CDR3 reads CASSSSPGTGNTEAFF. DNA of the CDR3: TGTGCCAGCAGTTCGAGTCCCGGGACAGGAAACACTGAAGCTTTCTTT.

The chain recombines TRBV18 with TRBJ2-3; 8 nucleotides line up with TRBD2. Germline trimming cut 6 bases from V and 5 bases from J; bases unmatched to any gene: 10. In germline, CDR1 is KGHSH, CDR2 LQKENI. The CDR3 is 15 amino acids. The DNA of the CDR3 is TGTGCCAGCTCTTCTACTTCCGGGACTAGAGATACGCAGTATTTT. It encodes CASSSTSGTRDTQYF.

This clone came up once. The chain couples TRBV6-5 to TRBJ2-7; 8 positions match TRBD1. Germline CDR1 MNHEY, CDR2 SVGAGI. The CDR3 extends over 14 amino acids. V was pared by 8 bases and J by 4 bases, with 10 bases of the junction left unmatched. The CDR3 region is CASEASGGIYEQYF. The CDR3 region has the DNA TGTGCCAGCGAGGCGTCAGGGGGCATTTACGAGCAGTACTTC.

The chain carries TRBV5-1 and TRBJ1-2; 8 positions match TRBD1. CDR3 length equals 15 residues. The trim removed 4 bases at V and 5 bases at J, leaving 10 bases unmatched. Germline V lookup: CDR1 SGHRS, CDR2 YFSETQ. CDR3 coding DNA: TGCGCCAGCAGCAAACTGAACAGGGGGGATTATGGCTACACCTTC. Translated, it gives CASSKLNRGDYGYTF.

The rearrangement uses TRBV24-1 and TRBJ2-1; 7 nucleotides align to TRBD1. CDR3 size: 16 residues. Looked up from germline, CDR1 is KGHDR and CDR2 is SFDVKD. The V and J ends lost 4 bases and 3 bases, in that order; junction bases with no gene match: 8. The CDR3 protein is CATSEPKDRSYNEQFF. The DNA for the CDR3 is TGTGCCACCAGTGAGCCCAAGGACAGGAGCTACAATGAGCAGTTCTTC.

The rearrangement links TRBV6-5 to TRBJ2-3; D possibly corresponds to TRBD2 (5 bases). This CDR3 spans 15 amino acids. Deletions cut 5 bases from V and 2 bases from J, with 14 bases between. The germline gives CDR1 MNHEY, CDR2 SVGAGI. DNA of the CDR3: TGTGCCAGCAGTAACCCAAGGCTAGCCACAGATACGCAGTATTTT. Translated: CASSNPRLATDTQYF.

V usage is TRBV6-5 and J usage is TRBJ1-2; possible D gene TRBD1, 6 bases. V lost 4 bases and J 10 bases, leaving 10 bases between the germline ends. Per germline, CDR1 MNHEY and CDR2 SVGAGI. The CDR3 is 11 residues long. CDR3 nucleotides: TGTGCCAGCAGTTGGCAGGGGAACTACACCTTC. This gives the protein CASSWQGNYTF.

The J gene is TRBJ2-7, the V gene TRBV19; D unclear. CDR3 length equals 14 residues. CDR1 is LNHDA, CDR2 SQIVND, per germline (reference sequence). The V end lost 3 bases, the J end lost 1 base, and 10 bases lay between the germline ends. Here the CDR3 DNA reads TGTGCCAGTAGTATCTACCTGTTTTCCTACGAGCAGTACTTC. It is translated as CASSIYLFSYEQYF.

This sequence joins TRBV5-1 and TRBJ2-5, with a tentative D call TRBD2 (5 bases). The CDR3 is made up of 17 amino acids. The V end lost 2 bases, the J end lost 2 bases, and 19 bases lay between the germline ends. Germline CDR1 reads SGHRS; CDR2 reads YFSETQ. The CDR3 nucleotides read TGCGCCAGCAGCTTCGGGCCGGCCCGGGAATCGCAAGAGACCCAGTACTTC. Its protein is CASSFGPARESQETQYF.

This chain connects TRBV28 to TRBJ2-7, with a weak D call TRBD2 (7 bases). Trimming took 3 bases from V and 3 from J, leaving 24 bases between them. The CDR3 is 18 amino acids. Per germline, CDR1 MDHEN and CDR2 SYDVKM. CDR3 nucleotides: TGTGCCAGCAGTTTCTCCTTAGCGTGGGGGGGCAGAAACTACGAGCAGTACTTC. This sequence encodes CASSFSLAWGGRNYEQYF.

The chain combines TRBV28 with TRBJ2-7, with no clear D. From germline, CDR1 is MDHEN and CDR2 SYDVKM. Trimming took off 2 bases at V and 7 bases at J, with 9 bases between the two ends. The CDR3 consists of 12 residues. The CDR3: CASSLLLREQYF. In nucleotides, the CDR3 is TGTGCCAGCAGTTTACTACTGAGGGAGCAGTACTTC.

This sequence joins TRBV19 and TRBJ2-2; TRBD2 matches at 7 bases. Unmatched junction bases numbered 0, after V lost 2 bases and J lost 3 bases. This CDR3 region has 14 residues. Per germline, CDR1 LNHDA and CDR2 SQIVND (reference sequence). The CDR3, as DNA: TGTGCCAGTAGTATAACTAGCGACACCGGGGAGCTGTTTTTT. This gives the protein CASSITSDTGELFF.

The chain has TRBV5-1 and TRBJ1-6; TRBD1 aligns across 12 bases. This CDR3 is built from 19 residues. Germline-derived CDR1 and CDR2 are SGHRS and YFSETQ. Trimming cost V 4 bases and J 6 bases; bases outside gene matches: 14. This chain's CDR3 is CASSVTGTGGFGSNSPLHF. CDR3 coding DNA: TGCGCCAGCAGCGTGACCGGGACAGGGGGCTTCGGGTCTAATTCACCCCTCCACTTT.

The V and J genes are TRBV9 and TRBJ2-3; 7 nucleotides line up with TRBD2. Per the germline V gene, CDR1 is SGDLS and CDR2 is YYNGEE. V was clipped by 0 bases and J by 5 bases; unmatched bases: 9. CDR3 size: 16 residues. CDR3 sequence (DNA): TGTGCCAGCAGCGTAGACCCCCCGGGAGGAATAGATACGCAGTATTTT. Translation gives CASSVDPPGGIDTQYF.